The 27 T cell receptor beta chains below were found in one sample sequenced in a study of CD8 T cells in Susac syndrome (dated by TCRdb to the late 2010s). The library came from the immunoSEQ multiplex PCR assay. RNA was extracted with the RNeasy kit and about 0.5 to 1 ug was reverse transcribed using random hexamers. The public reads were reanalyzed by TCRdb: fastp trimming at Q25, MiXCR alignment, in-frame beta chains only. Rows are unified per CDR3 protein, each entry keeping the most common DNA and genes. The sample table lists 250,000 or so distinct CDR3 sequences, roughly 95% of them with a count of one. The ten largest clonotypes hold about 0.07% of the sample. Material: CD4+ T cells from PBMCs. These receptors all come from a human donor with multiple sclerosis.

The chain carries TRBV18 and TRBJ1-2, with D perhaps matching TRBD1 (5 bases). V gave up 6 bases and J gave up 6 bases, with 11 bases separating them. The germline gives CDR1 KGHSH, CDR2 LQKENI. CDR3 length: 12 residues. CDR3 amino acids: CASSGGPDGYTF. The CDR3 nucleotides are TGTGCCAGCTCCGGGGGACCAGATGGCTACACCTTC.

The gene calls are TRBV20-1 and TRBJ2-2; tentatively, D is TRBD2 (6 bases). The V gene's germline CDR1 is DFQATT and CDR2 SNEGSKA (reference sequence). Trimming left V 1 base short and J 2 bases short, with 8 bases between. The CDR3 is 14 amino acids. The CDR3 region is CSARAGVNTGELFF. CDR3 in DNA: TGCAGTGCTAGAGCGGGAGTCAACACCGGGGAGCTGTTTTTT.

The V call is TRBV20-1, the J call TRBJ2-7; TRBD1 agrees at 8 bases. Germline V gives CDR1 DFQATT, CDR2 SNEGSKA (reference sequence). Germline trimming cut 5 bases from V and 7 bases from J; bases unmatched to any gene: 16. The CDR3 runs to 15 residues. The CDR3 nucleotides read TGCAGTGCTCCCAGACCCACCAGGGGGCGCCGAGAGCAGTACTTC. It translates to CSAPRPTRGRREQYF.

The CDR3 protein is CASSIRAGQRGYGYTF. In nucleotides, the CDR3 is TGTGCCAGCAGTATACGGGCAGGGCAACGCGGCTATGGCTACACCTTC. The V gene is TRBV12-3 or TRBV12-4, the J gene TRBJ1-2; perhaps TRBD1 as D (5 bases). V was cut by 5 bases and J by 4 bases, with 20 bases left in between. This CDR3 region has 16 residues.

Only one count was recorded for this clonotype. The gene calls are TRBV20-1 and TRBJ2-2, with TRBD2 identical over 11 bases. This CDR3 comprises 14 residues. Unmatched junction bases numbered 3, after V lost 3 bases and J lost 6 bases. Germline CDR1 DFQATT, CDR2 SNEGSKA (reference sequence). The CDR3 protein is CSASPGLAAGELFF. CDR3 bases: TGCAGTGCTAGTCCGGGACTAGCGGCCGGGGAGCTGTTTTTT.

The chain recombines TRBV2 with TRBJ2-1, with TRBD2 matching 10 bases. CDR3 length equals 14 residues. Trimming at V came to 2 bases and at J to 10 bases, leaving 5 bases not matched to a gene. Germline V gives CDR1 SNHLY, CDR2 FYNNEI. CDR3 coding DNA: TGTGCCAGCAGTGAAAATCGAGCGGGAGGGGAGCAGTTCTTC. It translates to CASSENRAGGEQFF.

The rearrangement uses TRBV20-1 and TRBJ2-1; tentatively, D is TRBD2 (6 bases). V was trimmed by 1 base and J by 0 bases, leaving 13 bases between them. This CDR3 is 16 amino acids long. Germline CDR1 is DFQATT and CDR2 is SNEGSKA (reference sequence). CDR3 bases: TGCAGTGCTAGAGCCTGGGACTCCAGCTCCTACAATGAGCAGTTCTTC. Translated: CSARAWDSSSYNEQFF.

The chain links TRBV12-3 or TRBV12-4 to TRBJ1-3; D call uncertain. V was cut by 6 bases and J by 0 bases, with 6 bases left in between. The CDR3 loop spans 13 amino acids. In DNA form, the CDR3 reads TGTGCCAGCAGGTTACTCTCTGGAAACACCATATATTTT. Amino acid sequence: CASRLLSGNTIYF.

CDR3 nucleotide sequence: TGTGCCATCAGTGAATCCCAGGATCGTGATTCACCCCTCCACTTT. Its translation is CAISESQDRDSPLHF. The chain carries TRBV10-3 and TRBJ1-6, with unresolved D. Trimming cost V 3 bases and J 8 bases, with 14 bases left between them. The germline gives CDR1 ENHRY, CDR2 SYGVKD. CDR3 length: 15 residues.

The rearrangement joins TRBV10-2 to TRBJ1-3; D unresolved. Per the germline V gene, CDR1 is WSHSY and CDR2 is SAAADI. The CDR3 has 13 residues. V lost 3 bases to trimming and J lost 4 bases, with 7 bases between them. Here the CDR3 reads CASSEGRGNTIYF. The DNA of the CDR3 is TGCGCCAGCAGTGAAGGTCGGGGAAACACCATATATTTT.

V gene TRBV14 combines with J gene TRBJ2-5; TRBD2 aligns across 8 bases. CDR3 length equals 15 residues. V lost 1 base, J lost 5 bases, and 6 bases stayed unmatched. Germline lookup yields CDR1 SGHDN and CDR2 FVKESK. In nucleotides, the CDR3 is TGTGCCAGCAGCCAAGCTCGCGGGGGGCTTGAGACCCAGTACTTC. This gives the protein CASSQARGGLETQYF.

Written as DNA, the CDR3 is TGTGCCAGCAGGTCCCGGGACAGGGGAAGGGGTGGCTACACCTTC. Translating it yields CASRSRDRGRGGYTF. The V gene is TRBV6-1, the J gene TRBJ1-2; 10 bases are shared with TRBD1. CDR3 length: 15 amino acids. V shed 6 bases, J shed 7 bases, and the junction held 11 bases outside the gene matches. Germline V CDR1 and CDR2: MNHNS, SASEGT.

This chain links TRBV24-1 with TRBJ2-3, with TRBD2 as a possible D gene (6 bases). This CDR3 region has 15 residues. V was cut by 3 bases and J by 4 bases, with 13 bases left in between. Looked up from germline, CDR1 is KGHDR and CDR2 is SFDVKD. CDR3 in amino acids: CATSDRGGGADTQYF. Here the CDR3 DNA reads TGTGCCACCAGTGATCGGGGAGGTGGGGCAGATACGCAGTATTTT.

The rearrangement uses TRBV5-6 and TRBJ2-1; D perhaps matches TRBD2 (5 bases). V dropped 5 bases and J dropped 6 bases, with 12 bases sitting between them. Germline assignment: CDR1 SGHDT and CDR2 YYEEEE. The CDR3 is 13 amino acids. CDR3 sequence (DNA): TGTGCCAGCAGTTCTAGCCTAACCAATGAGCAGTTCTTC. Amino acid sequence: CASSSSLTNEQFF.

The chain has TRBV7-2 and TRBJ2-3; D remains unclear. V dropped 4 bases and J dropped 9 bases, with 23 bases sitting between them. The V gene's germline CDR1 is SGHTA and CDR2 FQGNSA. This CDR3 is 16 amino acids long. In DNA, the CDR3 is TGTGCCAGCAGCTCACCAGATTCGGACCCGTACGAGACGCAGTATTTT. This translates into CASSSPDSDPYETQYF.

V and J are TRBV6-5 and TRBJ1-1, with D uncertain. Trimming shortened V by 5 bases and J by 6 bases, and 16 bases separated the two germline ends. Germline V gene data show CDR1 as MNHEY and CDR2 as SVGAGI. This CDR3 contains 14 residues. The CDR3 bases are TGTGCCAGCAGTAGCCTACCCCCCGGGGCTGAAGCTTTCTTT. As protein: CASSSLPPGAEAFF.

The chain is built from TRBV19 and TRBJ2-1, with 13 nucleotides matching TRBD2. Unmatched junction bases numbered 15, after V lost 5 bases and J lost 2 bases. The CDR3 has 20 amino acids. Germline V lookup: CDR1 LNHDA, CDR2 SQIVND (reference sequence). The CDR3 DNA sequence: TGTGCCAGTAGTCGACAGCCGGGACTAGCGGGATTGGGTGCCTACAATGAGCAGTTCTTC. It specifies CASSRQPGLAGLGAYNEQFF.

This chain joins TRBV6-5 and TRBJ2-1; TRBD2 matches at 13 bases. This CDR3 comprises 16 residues. Germline V gene sequence: CDR1 MNHEY, CDR2 SVGAGI. Losses at the gene ends were 5 bases for V and 7 bases for J; bases not matched to a gene: 8. The chain's CDR3 is CASSHPLAGGPNEQFF. The CDR3 region has the DNA TGTGCCAGCAGTCACCCACTAGCGGGAGGGCCAAATGAGCAGTTCTTC.

The rearrangement joins TRBV29-1 to TRBJ1-2, with a tentative D call TRBD1 (6 bases). Per germline, CDR1 SQVTM and CDR2 ANQGSEA. Trimming took off 6 bases at V and 8 bases at J, with 16 bases between the two ends. This CDR3 comprises 12 residues. The CDR3 DNA sequence: TGCAGCGTGAAAAACAGGGCGGAAGGCTACACCTTC. Protein product: CSVKNRAEGYTF.

The rearrangement joins TRBV11-2 to TRBJ1-2; the D is unclear. This CDR3 has 15 amino acids. Trimming took 4 bases from V and 0 from J, leaving 12 bases between them. Germline V lookup: CDR1 SGHAT, CDR2 FQNNGV. In nucleotides, the CDR3 is TGTGCCAGCAGCTCATGGCAGTCAGCTAACTATGGCTACACCTTC. Its protein product is CASSSWQSANYGYTF.

CDR3 nucleotides: TGTGCCAGCAGCTTGTTTGGGCTAGCGGACTTCACAGATACGCAGTATTTT. Its protein is CASSLFGLADFTDTQYF. The chain couples TRBV5-6 to TRBJ2-3; 7 bases are shared with TRBD2. Germline V gene data show CDR1 as SGHDT and CDR2 as YYEEEE. This CDR3 has 17 amino acids. Germline trimming cut 1 base from V and 2 bases from J; bases unmatched to any gene: 10.

The V gene is TRBV5-1, the J gene TRBJ2-3; 7 bases align to TRBD2. This CDR3 has 15 amino acids. The germline V gene has CDR1 SGHRS and CDR2 YFSETQ. The ends lost 0 bases at V and 6 bases at J; junction bases unmatched: 7. CDR3 residues: CASSLASGTPDTQYF. The CDR3 DNA follows: TGCGCCAGCAGCTTGGCCAGCGGGACCCCCGATACGCAGTATTTT.

This chain links TRBV12-3 or TRBV12-4 with TRBJ2-4, with D possibly TRBD1 on 6 matching bases. V gave up 6 bases and J gave up 3 bases, with 12 bases separating them. This CDR3 spans 14 amino acids. The CDR3 protein is CASRVQGGKNIQYF. The CDR3 region has the DNA TGTGCCAGCAGGGTACAGGGTGGCAAAAACATTCAGTACTTC.

The chain employs TRBV4-1 and TRBJ2-5; either TRBD1 or TRBD2 may supply D (5 bases each). The germline CDR1 and CDR2 sequences are MGHRA and YSYEKL. Trimming took 1 base from V and 7 from J, leaving 19 bases between them. The CDR3 contains 16 residues. For the CDR3, the DNA is TGCGCCAGCAGCCAAGTCGGAAGAGGGGCAACAGGGACCCAGTACTTC. This sequence encodes CASSQVGRGATGTQYF.

The chain employs TRBV5-4 and TRBJ1-2; the D gene is possibly TRBD1 (5 bases). V was shortened by 1 base and J by 4 bases, with 17 bases between the two germline ends. The CDR3 sequence is 16 residues long. The germline V gene has CDR1 SGHNT and CDR2 YYREEE (reference sequence). The CDR3 nucleotides read TGTGCCAGCAGCTTGCCCTCCGGGGTTGGGGGCTATGGCTACACCTTC. It specifies CASSLPSGVGGYGYTF.

J is TRBJ2-1 and V is TRBV5-5; TRBD1 or TRBD2 may be the D gene (5 bases each). Germline loops: CDR1 SGHKS, CDR2 YYEKEE (reference sequence). Trimming removed 0 bases at V and 8 bases at J, with 9 bases between. The CDR3 extends over 13 amino acids. CDR3 coding DNA: TGTGCCAGCAGCTTGGCCGGGGCGGATGAGCAGTTCTTC. Protein product: CASSLAGADEQFF.

The chain has TRBV5-4 and TRBJ2-6; 7 bases line up with TRBD1. Germline V lookup: CDR1 SGHNT, CDR2 YYREEE (reference sequence). V shed 5 bases, J shed 3 bases, and the junction held 8 bases outside the gene matches. The CDR3 runs 16 residues. CDR3 DNA sequence: TGTGCCAGCAGTTCTAAGACAGGGTTTGGGGCCAACGTCCTGACTTTC. It specifies CASSSKTGFGANVLTF. Full variable domain (missing parts from reference TRBV5-4 and TRBJ2-6): ETGVTQSPTHLIKTRGQQVTLRCSSQSGHNTVSWYQQALGQGPQFIFQYYREEENGRGNFPPRFSGLQFPNYSSELNVNALELDDSALYLCASSSKTGFGANVLTFGAGSRLTVL.